These T cell receptor beta chains were read from a single sample in a study of blood T cell repertoires in COVID-19. The assay was immunoSEQ multiplex PCR, and TCRdb's table has in-frame clones only and misses some. The sample shows about 120,000 clones, about four fifths of them seen only once. Sequencing was performed on peripheral blood. The receptors originated from a man aged 25 to 40 with COVID-19, enrolled during active disease. Both conserved end residues are part of each CDR3. Each record gives: CDR3 protein, CDR3 DNA, V gene, clone size, D gene, J gene. A D gene is named only where the DNA matches it firmly. Where a row states a size, it is once, few, many or the class of an expanded clone; other rows omit it.

CDR3 protein: CASSQELSAGGTYEQFF
CDR3 DNA: TGTGCCAGCAGCCAAGAATTGTCAGCGGGGGGAACATATGAGCAGTTCTTC
V gene: TRBV4-2
clone size: NA
D gene: TRBD2
J gene: TRBJ2-1

CDR3 protein: CASSLDITGELFF
CDR3 DNA: TGTGCCAGCAGCTTAGACATTACCGGGGAGCTGTTTTTT
V gene: TRBV5-4
clone size: NA
D gene: NA
J gene: TRBJ2-2

CDR3 protein: CAWSGVGFRETQYF
CDR3 DNA: TGTGCCTGGAGTGGGGTGGGCTTCCGAGAGACCCAGTACTTC
V gene: TRBV30
clone size: NA
D gene: NA
J gene: TRBJ2-5

CDR3 protein: CASSPPGQNTEAFF
CDR3 DNA: TGTGCCAGCTCACCACCGGGACAGAACACTGAAGCTTTCTTT
V gene: TRBV18
clone size: NA
D gene: NA
J gene: TRBJ1-1

CDR3 protein: CASSPVTGAGNYGYTF
CDR3 DNA: TGTGCCAGCAGTCCTGTGACCGGAGCCGGAAACTATGGCTACACCTTC
V gene: TRBV28
clone size: NA
D gene: NA
J gene: TRBJ1-2

CDR3 protein: CAWSVQGDQPQHF
CDR3 DNA: TGTGCCTGGAGTGTACAAGGGGATCAGCCCCAGCATTTT
V gene: TRBV30
clone size: NA
D gene: NA
J gene: TRBJ1-5

CDR3 protein: CASSDSAEGNEQFF
CDR3 DNA: TGTGCCAGCAGTGACTCGGCGGAAGGAAATGAGCAGTTCTTC
V gene: TRBV6-4
clone size: NA
D gene: NA
J gene: TRBJ2-1

CDR3 protein: CASSPSSTSSYNEQFF
CDR3 DNA: TGTGCCAGCAGCCCCTCTTCTACGAGTTCCTACAATGAGCAGTTCTTC
V gene: TRBV9
clone size: NA
D gene: NA
J gene: TRBJ2-1

CDR3 protein: CASSEPGGTGGEKLFF
CDR3 DNA: TGTGCCAGCAGTGAACCGGGTGGGACAGGGGGGGAAAAACTGTTTTTT
V gene: TRBV25-1
clone size: once
D gene: TRBD1
J gene: TRBJ1-4

CDR3 protein: CASSHDISETQYF
CDR3 DNA: TGTGCCAGCAGCCATGACATATCAGAGACCCAGTACTTC
V gene: TRBV3-1/TRBV3-2
clone size: NA
D gene: NA
J gene: TRBJ2-5

CDR3 protein: CASGPPQGGGIAEAFF
CDR3 DNA: TGTGCTAGTGGACCGCCCCAGGGGGGTGGAATAGCTGAAGCTTTCTTT
V gene: TRBV12-5
clone size: once
D gene: TRBD1
J gene: TRBJ1-1

CDR3 protein: CASSLAQGLGGTEAFF
CDR3 DNA: TGTGCCAGCAGCTTAGCCCAGGGGCTGGGCGGCACTGAAGCTTTCTTT
V gene: TRBV7-9
clone size: NA
D gene: NA
J gene: TRBJ1-1

CDR3 protein: CASSPSSGSRETQYF
CDR3 DNA: TGTGCCAGCAGCCCCTCTAGCGGGAGTAGGGAGACCCAGTACTTC
V gene: TRBV3-1/TRBV3-2
clone size: NA
D gene: TRBD2
J gene: TRBJ2-5

CDR3 protein: CASSPRDQSSYEQYF
CDR3 DNA: TGTGCCAGCTCACCGCGGGATCAGTCCTCCTACGAGCAGTACTTC
V gene: TRBV18
clone size: NA
D gene: NA
J gene: TRBJ2-7

CDR3 protein: CASSLRTSGAAQETQYF
CDR3 DNA: TGTGCCAGCAGCTTACGGACTAGCGGGGCTGCTCAAGAGACCCAGTACTTC
V gene: TRBV11-3
clone size: NA
D gene: TRBD2
J gene: TRBJ2-5

CDR3 protein: CASSYDRSNQPQHF
CDR3 DNA: TGCGCCAGCAGCTATGACAGGAGCAATCAGCCCCAGCATTTT
V gene: TRBV4-1
clone size: NA
D gene: NA
J gene: TRBJ1-5

CDR3 protein: CSVGVIFPESGYTF
CDR3 DNA: TGCAGCGTGGGAGTCATTTTTCCGGAAAGTGGCTACACCTTC
V gene: TRBV29-1
clone size: few
D gene: NA
J gene: TRBJ1-2

CDR3 protein: CASSTDSSYNSPLHF
CDR3 DNA: TGTGCCAGTAGTACTGACAGCTCCTATAATTCACCCCTCCACTTT
V gene: TRBV19
clone size: NA
D gene: NA
J gene: TRBJ1-6

CDR3 protein: CASIHSERRLGANTDTQYF
CDR3 DNA: TGTGCCAGCATCCACAGCGAGAGGAGGTTGGGCGCTAACACAGATACGCAGTATTTT
V gene: TRBV7-3
clone size: NA
D gene: NA
J gene: TRBJ2-3

CDR3 protein: CASTGTGSYEQYF
CDR3 DNA: TGTGCCAGCACCGGGACAGGGTCCTACGAGCAGTACTTC
V gene: TRBV3-1/TRBV3-2
clone size: few
D gene: TRBD1
J gene: TRBJ2-7

CDR3 protein: CASSQDSWTGLNTEAFF
CDR3 DNA: TGCGCCAGCAGCCAAGATTCTTGGACAGGGCTAAACACTGAAGCTTTCTTT
V gene: TRBV4-3
clone size: NA
D gene: TRBD1
J gene: TRBJ1-1

CDR3 protein: CASSITGQGNSPLHF
CDR3 DNA: TGTGCCAGTAGTATTACGGGACAGGGGAATTCACCCCTCCACTTT
V gene: TRBV19
clone size: NA
D gene: TRBD1
J gene: TRBJ1-6

CDR3 protein: CASSPTGTASYGYTF
CDR3 DNA: TGTGCCAGCAGCCCAACCGGGACAGCATCATATGGCTACACCTTC
V gene: TRBV6-2/TRBV6-3
clone size: NA
D gene: TRBD1
J gene: TRBJ1-2

CDR3 protein: CASSYLARETQYF
CDR3 DNA: TGTGCCAGCAGCTATCTAGCACGAGAGACCCAGTACTTC
V gene: TRBV7-6
clone size: NA
D gene: NA
J gene: TRBJ2-5

CDR3 protein: CASSLIDMNTEAFF
CDR3 DNA: TGCGCCAGCAGCTTGATAGACATGAACACTGAAGCTTTCTTT
V gene: TRBV5-1
clone size: NA
D gene: NA
J gene: TRBJ1-1

CDR3 protein: CASSFPRTGMESGNTIYF
CDR3 DNA: TGTGCCAGCAGCTTTCCCCGTACAGGGATGGAGTCTGGAAACACCATATATTTT
V gene: TRBV7-8
clone size: NA
D gene: NA
J gene: TRBJ1-3

CDR3 protein: CASSFSGRAYEQYF
CDR3 DNA: TGTGCCAGCAGCTTTAGCGGGAGGGCTTACGAGCAGTACTTC
V gene: TRBV11-1
clone size: NA
D gene: TRBD2
J gene: TRBJ2-7

CDR3 protein: CASSSTGTGERHTEAFF
CDR3 DNA: TGTGCCAGCTCATCAACCGGGACAGGGGAGAGGCACACTGAAGCTTTCTTT
V gene: TRBV18
clone size: NA
D gene: TRBD1
J gene: TRBJ1-1

CDR3 protein: CASSLGRGYEQYF
CDR3 DNA: TGTGCCAGCAGCTTAGGCAGGGGATACGAGCAGTACTTC
V gene: TRBV11-3
clone size: NA
D gene: NA
J gene: TRBJ2-7

CDR3 protein: CASSYDRTNEQFF
CDR3 DNA: TGTGCCAGCAGTTACGACAGAACTAATGAGCAGTTCTTC
V gene: TRBV6-5
clone size: NA
D gene: NA
J gene: TRBJ2-1

CDR3 protein: CASSRTSGGARETQYF
CDR3 DNA: TGTGCCAGCAGCCGTACTAGCGGGGGGGCGAGAGAGACCCAGTACTTC
V gene: TRBV6-2/TRBV6-3
clone size: NA
D gene: TRBD2
J gene: TRBJ2-5

CDR3 protein: CSVEGRSSYNEQFF
CDR3 DNA: TGCAGCGTTGAAGGGCGGAGCTCCTACAATGAGCAGTTCTTC
V gene: TRBV29-1
clone size: NA
D gene: NA
J gene: TRBJ2-1

CDR3 protein: CASSPFPGKDSPLHF
CDR3 DNA: TGTGCCAGCTCACCTTTCCCGGGGAAGGATTCACCCCTCCACTTT
V gene: TRBV18
clone size: few
D gene: NA
J gene: TRBJ1-6

CDR3 protein: CASSLDVSPDTQYF
CDR3 DNA: TGCGCCAGCAGCTTGGATGTCTCCCCAGATACGCAGTATTTT
V gene: TRBV5-1
clone size: once
D gene: NA
J gene: TRBJ2-3

CDR3 protein: CAWRGGQVSGYTF
CDR3 DNA: TGTGCCTGGAGGGGAGGACAGGTGAGTGGCTACACCTTC
V gene: TRBV30
clone size: few
D gene: TRBD1
J gene: TRBJ1-2

CDR3 protein: CASSFYPSGIYNEQFF
CDR3 DNA: TGCGCCAGCAGCTTCTATCCTAGCGGTATATACAATGAGCAGTTCTTC
V gene: TRBV5-1
clone size: NA
D gene: TRBD2
J gene: TRBJ2-1

CDR3 protein: CASSAYPGQTPTDTQYF
CDR3 DNA: TGTGCCAGCAGTGCATACCCGGGACAAACACCCACAGATACGCAGTATTTT
V gene: TRBV25-1
clone size: NA
D gene: NA
J gene: TRBJ2-3

CDR3 protein: CASSKRPGLAGGPFNEQFF
CDR3 DNA: TGTGCCAGCAGTAAAAGGCCGGGACTAGCGGGAGGGCCTTTCAATGAGCAGTTCTTC
V gene: TRBV6-2/TRBV6-3
clone size: NA
D gene: TRBD2
J gene: TRBJ2-1

CDR3 protein: CASSRYGTGGDTEAFF
CDR3 DNA: TGTGCCAGCTCACGTTACGGGACCGGCGGGGACACTGAAGCTTTCTTT
V gene: TRBV18
clone size: NA
D gene: NA
J gene: TRBJ1-1

CDR3 protein: CASSLGVNLEGTEAFF
CDR3 DNA: TGTGCCAGCAGCTTGGGTGTGAATTTGGAGGGCACTGAAGCTTTCTTT
V gene: TRBV5-6
clone size: NA
D gene: NA
J gene: TRBJ1-1